These 32 T cell receptor beta chains were sequenced from one sample in a study of human T cells and chemical hapten exposure. TCRdb used MiXCR to reprocess the RACE reads, holding one entry per CDR3 protein. The table records 130,000 or so distinct CDR3 sequences, approximately 9% of them present only once. Time point here: healthy volunteer bleed at 2 weeks. Total RNA was extracted from unfractionated whole blood. Sequenced material: whole blood. Receptor source: a male donor in good health. Some clones in this sample may be carry-over from other donors' samples.

This clonotype was observed a few times. The chain is built from TRBV20-1 and TRBJ1-1; 7 bases align to TRBD1. CDR3 length: 13 amino acids. The germline gives CDR1 DFQATT, CDR2 SNEGSKA (reference sequence). V lost 6 bases to trimming and J lost 5 bases; unmatched junction nucleotides: 9. The CDR3 coding sequence is TGCAGTGCGGATAGGACAGGAGATACTGAAGCTTTCTTT. Translating gives CSADRTGDTEAFF.

Concerning this clonotype itself: This may be a read error: a much more frequent sequence differs by one nucleotide. The chain carries TRBV5-1 and TRBJ2-2, with D possibly matching TRBD1 (5 bases). V was cut by 5 bases and J by 2 bases, with 16 bases left in between. The germline V gene encodes CDR1 SGHRS and CDR2 YFSETQ. The CDR3 contains 16 residues. CDR3 coding DNA: TGCGCCAGCAGTCCAGGGATATCTTCTAACACCGGGGAGCTGTTTTTT. This codes for CASSPGISSNTGELFF.

This clonotype was picked up a small number of times. V gene TRBV9 combines with J gene TRBJ2-7; D not certain. Per germline, CDR1 SGDLS and CDR2 YYNGEE. Trimming took off 4 bases at V and 3 bases at J, with 17 bases between the two ends. This CDR3 comprises 15 residues. DNA of the CDR3: TGTGCCAGCAGCCCTTCAATTGTAGGAAGCTACGAGCAGTACTTC. It specifies CASSPSIVGSYEQYF.

The J gene is TRBJ2-6, the V gene TRBV7-2; TRBD1 is a possible D gene (6 bases). V dropped 5 bases and J dropped 2 bases, with 28 bases sitting between them. Germline CDR1 and CDR2: SGHTA and FQGNSA. This CDR3 spans 21 amino acids. The CDR3 sequence: CASSPGTFSGSYGAGANVLTF. The CDR3 DNA sequence: TGTGCCAGCAGCCCCGGGACATTCTCGGGGTCCTATGGTGCTGGGGCCAACGTCCTGACTTTC.

This clonotype was recorded many times. The chain joins TRBV10-2 to TRBJ2-2, with D maybe TRBD2 (5 bases). The CDR3 contains 17 residues. Trimming cost V 2 bases and J 2 bases, with 15 bases left between them. Germline CDR1 is WSHSY and CDR2 is SAAADI. CDR3 sequence (DNA): TGCGCCAGCAGTGAGGTCGGCGGAGGATTAAACACCGGGGAGCTGTTTTTT. Translation: CASSEVGGGLNTGELFF.

V gene TRBV20-1 combines with J gene TRBJ2-5; TRBD1 aligns across 11 bases. This CDR3 is 17 amino acids long. Trimming removed 6 bases from V and 5 bases from J; junction bases left unmatched: 17. Germline lookup yields CDR1 DFQATT and CDR2 SNEGSKA (reference sequence). The CDR3 bases are TGCAGTGCCCGGACAGGGGGCCGAATTTTTCCGCCTGAGACCCAGTACTTC. Translation gives CSARTGGRIFPPETQYF.

J is TRBJ2-5 and V is TRBV14, with TRBD2 identical over 7 bases. The V gene's germline CDR1 is SGHDN and CDR2 FVKESK. The CDR3 consists of 18 residues. After removal of 0 bases from V and 4 bases from J, the junction contained 14 bases not matched to a gene. The chain's CDR3 is CASSQDMIGGGLGETQYF. The CDR3 DNA reads as TGTGCCAGCAGCCAAGATATGATCGGCGGGGGTCTCGGAGAGACCCAGTACTTC.

This clonotype was counted at least ten times. The chain recombines TRBV20-1 with TRBJ2-7; D is ambiguous. Germline CDR1 reads DFQATT; CDR2 reads SNEGSKA (reference sequence). Trimming took off 6 bases at V and 6 bases at J, with 18 bases between the two ends. CDR3 length: 13 amino acids. The CDR3 coding sequence is TGCAGTGCGCGACCCGATTTGGTCTCCGAGCAGTACTTC. Amino acids: CSARPDLVSEQYF.

This clonotype was counted only a few times. The chain couples TRBV6-2 or TRBV6-3 to TRBJ1-2; TRBD1 matches at 7 bases. V shed 7 bases, J shed 0 bases, and the junction held 8 bases outside the gene matches. The CDR3 runs 15 residues. CDR1 and CDR2 from the germline V gene are MNHEY and SVGEGT. CDR3: CASTVQGRSNYGYTF. The CDR3 DNA follows: TGTGCCAGCACCGTACAGGGGCGGTCTAACTATGGCTACACCTTC.

This clonotype was picked up many times. This chain joins TRBV7-2 and TRBJ2-1, with 7 bases lining up with TRBD2. The V gene end was trimmed by 5 bases and the J gene end by 9 bases; junction bases not matched to a gene: 10. Germline V CDR1 and CDR2: SGHTA, FQGNSA. The CDR3 sequence is 14 residues long. The DNA of the CDR3 is TGTGCCAGCAGCCGTCCTGGCGGGAGAGTTGAGCAGTTCTTC. This sequence encodes CASSRPGGRVEQFF.

The chain carries TRBV2 and TRBJ2-1; D call uncertain. The germline V gene encodes CDR1 SNHLY and CDR2 FYNNEI. V was clipped by 3 bases and J by 9 bases, with 3 bases between them. The CDR3 totals 10 residues. As DNA, the CDR3 is TGTGCCAGCAGTGACGGTGAGCAGTTCTTC. It encodes CASSDGEQFF. Full variable domain (remainder filled in from reference TRBV2 and TRBJ2-1): EPEVTQTPSHQVTQMGQEVILRCVPISNHLYFYWYRQILGQKVEFLVSFYNNEISEKSEIFDDQFSVERPDGSNFTLKIRSTKLEDSAMYFCASSDGEQFFGPGTRLTVL.

This clonotype has more than one count but fewer than ten. The chain combines TRBV7-6 with TRBJ2-1; D uncertain. Germline V lookup: CDR1 SGHVS, CDR2 FNYEAQ. CDR3 length: 13 amino acids. Trimming cost V 0 bases and J 5 bases, with 5 bases left between them. The CDR3 reads CASSLATNNEQFF. The CDR3, as DNA: TGTGCCAGCAGCTTAGCCACGAACAATGAGCAGTTCTTC.

This clonotype was detected a few times. The J gene is TRBJ2-5, the V gene TRBV27; no definite D call. This CDR3 has 13 residues. The V end lost 3 bases, the J end lost 5 bases, and 10 bases lay between the germline ends. The germline V gene encodes CDR1 MNHEY and CDR2 SMNVEV (reference sequence). The CDR3 reads CASSLALGETQYF. The CDR3, as DNA: TGTGCCAGCAGTTTGGCCTTAGGGGAGACCCAGTACTTC.

Many counts were recorded for this clonotype. The chain combines TRBV21-1 with TRBJ2-3; no DNA check was done on the table's D call, TRBD1. TRBV21-1 is a recognized pseudogene. This CDR3 spans 17 amino acids. CDR3 loop: CASSIGATFSHTDTQYF. The CDR3 DNA is TGTGCCAGCAGCATCGGGGCGACCTTCTCACACACAGATACGCAGTATTTT.

V is TRBV4-2 and J is TRBJ1-2; D is possibly TRBD1 (5 bases). The CDR3 runs to 14 residues. Per germline, CDR1 LGHNA and CDR2 YNFKEQ. V was clipped by 8 bases and J by 2 bases, with 15 bases between them. The CDR3 loop reads CASRALGGNYGYTF. The CDR3 nucleotides are TGTGCCAGCCGCGCTTTGGGGGGGAACTATGGCTACACCTTC.

This clonotype was detected a few times. V is TRBV9 and J is TRBJ2-1; D remains unclear. Germline CDR1 is SGDLS and CDR2 is YYNGEE. The V and J ends lost 0 bases and 8 bases respectively, with 15 bases between them. This CDR3 spans 15 amino acids. For the CDR3, the DNA is TGTGCCAGCAGCGTAGAGGCGCGACCCACCGATGAGCAGTTCTTC. This gives the protein CASSVEARPTDEQFF.

This clonotype was seen more than once but under ten times. The rearrangement links TRBV20-1 to TRBJ1-2; D gene uncertain. Germline V gene lookup returns CDR1 DFQATT and CDR2 SNEGSKA (reference sequence). There are 16 residues in the CDR3. Trimming stripped 6 bases from V and 7 bases from J, with 27 bases between. CDR3 sequence (DNA): TGCAGTGCCATAGCCGGGAGTTCGTCGGCGGGTGTTGGCTACACCTTC. It encodes CSAIAGSSSAGVGYTF.

This clonotype was detected only a few times. The rearrangement joins TRBV2 to TRBJ2-2; D gene unclear. The V end was cut by 6 bases, the J end by 4 bases, with 15 bases between. Germline assignment: CDR1 SNHLY and CDR2 FYNNEI. The CDR3 sequence is 15 residues long. CDR3 in amino acids: CASSLTHEGTGELFF. CDR3 nucleotides: TGTGCCAGCAGCCTAACCCACGAAGGCACCGGGGAGCTGTTTTTT.

This clonotype occurred a few times. The rearrangement links TRBV7-9 to TRBJ1-1; D unclear. Germline-derived CDR1 and CDR2 are SEHNR and FQNEAQ (reference sequence). The V gene lost 5 bases and the J gene lost 0 bases, with 10 bases spanning the gap. There are 14 residues in the CDR3. The CDR3 bases are TGTGCCAGCAGCCCCCCCGGTTTGAACACTGAAGCTTTCTTT. Its translation: CASSPPGLNTEAFF. Drawing the rest from reference TRBV7-9 and TRBJ1-1, the complete variable domain is DTGVSQNPRHKITKRGQNVTFRCDPISEHNRLYWYRQTLGQGPEFLTYFQNEAQLEKSRLLSDRFSAERPKGSFSTLEIQRTEQGDSAMYLCASSPPGLNTEAFFGQGTRLTVV.

This clonotype was picked up a small number of times. This rearrangement joins TRBV3-1 to TRBJ2-7, with a tentative D call TRBD1 (6 bases). Germline CDR1 reads LGHDT; CDR2 reads YNNKEL (reference sequence). V lost 0 bases and J lost 3, with 15 bases in between. The length of the CDR3 is 16 residues. CDR3 protein: CASSQDLAGAGYEQYF. In DNA form, the CDR3 reads TGTGCCAGCAGCCAAGATCTGGCAGGGGCCGGCTACGAGCAGTACTTC.

This clonotype was recorded at least ten times. The chain has TRBV30 and TRBJ2-1; 11 bases are a match to TRBD2. The V gene's germline CDR1 is GTSNPN and CDR2 SVGIG (reference sequence). The CDR3 consists of 14 residues. The J segment lost 5 bases and the V segment lost 6 bases, leaving 6 bases of the junction unmatched. DNA for the CDR3: TGTGCCTGCGGGGGACTAGCGGACGACAATGAGCAGTTCTTC. Protein product: CACGGLADDNEQFF.

The sample holds a few counts of this clonotype. The chain employs TRBV7-2 and TRBJ2-3, with TRBD2 matching 13 bases. V trimming: 5 bases; J trimming: 3 bases; junction bases outside the gene matches: 5. The length of the CDR3 is 16 residues. Per germline, CDR1 SGHTA and CDR2 FQGNSA. This CDR3 is CASSPGLAGPTDTQYF. The CDR3 DNA follows: TGTGCCAGCAGCCCGGGACTAGCGGGACCGACAGATACGCAGTATTTT.

The chain uses TRBV20-1 and TRBJ1-1; no clear D. CDR1 and CDR2 (germline): DFQATT, SNEGSKA (reference sequence). With 1 base removed from V and 8 bases from J, the gap between germline ends came to 14 bases. This CDR3 has 13 amino acids. This CDR3 reads CSARVQRVGEAFF. The CDR3 region has the DNA TGCAGTGCTAGAGTGCAGCGGGTCGGGGAAGCTTTCTTT.

This clonotype was picked up many times. The chain uses TRBV7-2 and TRBJ2-2, with 7 bases fitting TRBD2. CDR1 is SGHTA, CDR2 FQGNSA, per germline. The V and J ends lost 1 base and 0 bases, in that order; junction bases with no gene match: 2. This CDR3 spans 16 amino acids. CDR3 region: CASSLVAGANTGELFF. The CDR3 DNA sequence: TGTGCCAGCAGCTTAGTAGCGGGCGCGAACACCGGGGAGCTGTTTTTT.

This clonotype came up many times. The chain is built from TRBV20-1 and TRBJ1-5; D remains ambiguous. Germline assignment: CDR1 DFQATT and CDR2 SNEGSKA (reference sequence). V lost 3 bases and J lost 3, with 9 bases in between. CDR3 length equals 13 residues. CDR3 nucleotide sequence: TGCAGTGCTAGTCACGTTTCCAATCAGCCCCAGCATTTT. Its protein product is CSASHVSNQPQHF.

The rearrangement links TRBV11-2 to TRBJ2-3; 10 bases match TRBD2. J was trimmed by 4 bases and V by 4 bases; bases with no gene match: 8. The CDR3 sequence is 16 residues long. Germline V lookup: CDR1 SGHAT, CDR2 FQNNGV. The CDR3 region has the DNA TGTGCCAGCAGCTCCAGGGCTAGCGGGAGTTCAGATACGCAGTATTTT. Amino acids: CASSSRASGSSDTQYF.

The chain uses TRBV6-9 and TRBJ2-7, with D perhaps matching TRBD2 (5 bases). Germline V lookup: CDR1 MNHGY, CDR2 SVAAGI. Trimming removed 8 bases from V and 2 bases from J, with 10 bases in between. CDR3 size: 12 residues. CDR3 loop: CASGGSPYEQYF. CDR3 sequence (DNA): TGTGCCAGCGGAGGCAGCCCCTACGAGCAGTACTTC.

The CDR3 loop is CSAREQGTIQYF. The CDR3 nucleotides read TGCAGTGCTAGAGAACAGGGTACCATTCAGTACTTC. The chain joins TRBV20-1 to TRBJ2-4, with a tentative D call TRBD1 (6 bases). The V and J ends lost 0 bases and 9 bases respectively, with 9 bases between them. The length of the CDR3 is 12 residues. The V gene's germline CDR1 is DFQATT and CDR2 SNEGSKA (reference sequence).

V is TRBV6-6 and J is TRBJ1-2; tentatively, D is TRBD1 (5 bases). CDR3 length: 12 residues. The germline gives CDR1 MNHNY, CDR2 SVGAGI (reference sequence). Trimming left V 5 bases short and J 5 bases short, with 9 bases between. CDR3 nucleotide sequence: TGTGCCAGCAGTCGAGGGGTTTATGGCTACACCTTC. Residues: CASSRGVYGYTF.

This clonotype was found a few times. V gene TRBV10-3 combines with J gene TRBJ2-1, with D unclear. Germline CDR1 reads ENHRY; CDR2 reads SYGVKD. The CDR3 totals 14 residues. Trimming took off 10 bases at V and 0 bases at J, with 13 bases between the two ends. Here the CDR3 DNA reads TGTGCCACCAGCAGGCTCAGCTCCTACAATGAGCAGTTCTTC. Protein product: CATSRLSSYNEQFF.

This clonotype was observed many times. This chain connects TRBV3-1 to TRBJ2-7; D remains unclear. The V gene's germline CDR1 is LGHDT and CDR2 YNNKEL (reference sequence). The CDR3 is made up of 13 amino acids. Trimming took 1 base from V and 3 from J, leaving 7 bases between them. In DNA, the CDR3 is TGTGCCAGCAGCCAAGGCGGTTTCTACGAGCAGTACTTC. This encodes CASSQGGFYEQYF.

The chain couples TRBV29-1 to TRBJ2-1; D remains unclear. V dropped 2 bases and J dropped 6 bases, with 11 bases sitting between them. The CDR3 length is 13 residues. The V gene's germline CDR1 is SQVTM and CDR2 ANQGSEA. DNA of the CDR3: TGCAGCGTTGAAATTGTATTAGGCAATGAGCAGTTCTTC. Translating gives CSVEIVLGNEQFF.